Below, 32 T cell receptor beta chains from the same sample are listed, as sequenced in a study of control samples from healthy donors and cancer patients. Some clones are missing from TCRdb's copy, which holds only in-frame ones; the method was immunoSEQ multiplex PCR. This repertoire shows 120,000 or so clones, about 92% found once; its top ten account for roughly 0.54%. Source material: PBMCs. The receptors stem from a man older than 75 with head and neck cancer.

The genes are TRBV9 and TRBJ2-5; 8 nucleotides align to TRBD2. After removal of 4 bases from V and 2 bases from J, the junction contained 10 bases not matched to a gene. CDR1 SGDLS and CDR2 YYNGEE come from the germline V gene. The CDR3 is 16 amino acids. The CDR3: CASSQRGGGTQETQYF. In DNA, the CDR3 is TGTGCCAGCAGCCAACGGGGCGGGGGGACTCAAGAGACCCAGTACTTC.

The chain uses TRBV5-4 and TRBJ1-2; D not resolved. Trimming cost V 4 bases and J 6 bases, with 16 bases left between them. CDR1 is SGHNT, CDR2 YYREEE, per germline (reference sequence). CDR3 length: 14 residues. This chain's CDR3 is CASSPPPGGNGYTF. The CDR3 DNA follows: TGTGCCAGCAGCCCCCCCCCGGGCGGAAATGGCTACACCTTC.

The rearrangement joins TRBV12-3 or TRBV12-4 to TRBJ1-2; D might be TRBD1 (5 bases). The CDR3 is 12 residues long. Trimming removed 1 base from V and 5 bases from J, with 5 bases in between. Here the CDR3 DNA reads TGTGCCAGCAGTTTAGGACAGTATGGCTACACCTTC. Amino acids: CASSLGQYGYTF.

The CDR3 protein is CASRVDRGPGELFF. The CDR3 coding sequence is TGCGCCAGCAGGGTGGACAGGGGGCCCGGGGAGCTGTTTTTT. The rearrangement joins TRBV10-2 to TRBJ2-2, with 11 bases that match TRBD1. Per germline, CDR1 WSHSY and CDR2 SAAADI. J lost 6 bases, V lost 6 bases, and 3 bases had no gene match. The CDR3 has 14 residues.

The rearrangement joins TRBV3-1 (or the pseudogene TRBV3-2) to TRBJ2-3, with TRBD2 matching over 10 bases. The CDR3 sequence is 17 residues long. Germline-derived CDR1 and CDR2 are LGHDT and YNNKEL (reference sequence). Trimming cost V 4 bases and J 1 base; bases outside gene matches: 8. The CDR3 nucleotides are TGTGCCAGCAGCCGTCAGCGGGGGGGCTTGGGCACAGATACGCAGTATTTT. This sequence encodes CASSRQRGGLGTDTQYF.

V gene TRBV29-1 combines with J gene TRBJ2-7; D is tentatively TRBD1 or TRBD2 (6 bases each). Germline CDR1 SQVTM, CDR2 ANQGSEA. The CDR3 has 15 amino acids. Trimming removed 7 bases at V and 2 bases at J, with 21 bases between. CDR3 DNA sequence: TGCAGCGGGGGGGCTTATGGGGGGCGGGCCTACGAGCAGTACTTC. Translated, it gives CSGGAYGGRAYEQYF.

The rearrangement uses TRBV3-1 (or the pseudogene TRBV3-2) and TRBJ2-3; no clear D gene. Germline lookup yields CDR1 LGHDT and CDR2 YNNKEL (reference sequence). V lost 2 bases, J lost 5 bases, and 20 bases lay in between. The CDR3 sequence is 17 residues long. The DNA of the CDR3 is TGTGCCAGCAGCCAATTTGGTACGGTAGAGTTAGTAGATACGCAGTATTTT. Protein product: CASSQFGTVELVDTQYF.

This clone was picked up one time. The rearrangement joins TRBV5-1 to TRBJ2-5; 10 nucleotides align to TRBD1. V lost 4 bases to trimming and J lost 3 bases; unmatched junction nucleotides: 3. The length of the CDR3 is 14 residues. The germline gives CDR1 SGHRS, CDR2 YFSETQ. Written as DNA, the CDR3 is TGCGCCAGCAGCGCGGGACAGGGGAAAGAGACCCAGTACTTC. Its translation is CASSAGQGKETQYF.

The rearrangement joins TRBV7-9 to TRBJ2-3; D possibly uses TRBD1 or TRBD2 (5 bases each). In germline, CDR1 is SEHNR, CDR2 FQNEAQ (reference sequence). V lost 4 bases and J lost 0, with 23 bases in between. There are 19 residues in the CDR3. This CDR3 reads CASSSIRGAGTLSTDTQYF. The CDR3, as DNA: TGTGCCAGCAGCTCCATAAGAGGGGCAGGTACCCTTAGCACAGATACGCAGTATTTT.

This clone was detected once. J is TRBJ2-2 and V is TRBV15; the D gene is possibly TRBD2 (5 bases). The CDR3 has 15 amino acids. V lost 3 bases and J lost 2, with 10 bases in between. Germline CDR1 reads LNHNV; CDR2 reads YYDKDF (reference sequence). CDR3 amino acids: CATSSERTNTGELFF. CDR3 sequence (DNA): TGTGCCACCAGCAGCGAACGGACTAACACCGGGGAGCTGTTTTTT.

The chain uses TRBV10-3 and TRBJ1-4; 9 bases agree with TRBD1. Germline assignment: CDR1 ENHRY and CDR2 SYGVKD. With 2 bases clipped from V and 7 bases from J, the junction kept 8 bases outside the gene matches. The CDR3 runs to 16 residues. The CDR3 region is CAISETTGGGREKLFF. CDR3 sequence (DNA): TGTGCCATCAGTGAGACAACAGGGGGCGGGCGTGAAAAACTGTTTTTT.

The chain is built from TRBV5-1 and TRBJ2-1, with 8 bases lining up with TRBD2. Germline V gives CDR1 SGHRS, CDR2 YFSETQ. With 4 bases clipped from V and 7 bases from J, the junction kept 7 bases outside the gene matches. The CDR3 contains 14 residues. The CDR3 here is CASSLGGAGNEQFF. CDR3 sequence (DNA): TGCGCCAGCAGCCTCGGGGGGGCCGGGAATGAGCAGTTCTTC.

The chain uses TRBV2 and TRBJ1-1; 8 bases are a match to TRBD1. Per germline, CDR1 SNHLY and CDR2 FYNNEI. The CDR3 totals 12 residues. The J segment lost 4 bases and the V segment lost 6 bases, leaving 1 base of the junction unmatched. The CDR3 spells CASRDRVTEAFF. The CDR3 nucleotides read TGTGCCAGCAGGGACAGGGTCACTGAAGCTTTCTTT. The full variable domain, rest sourced from reference TRBV2 and TRBJ1-1, is EPEVTQTPSHQVTQMGQEVILRCVPISNHLYFYWYRQILGQKVEFLVSFYNNEISEKSEIFDDQFSVERPDGSNFTLKIRSTKLEDSAMYFCASRDRVTEAFFGQGTRLTVV.

There are a few counts of this clone. J is TRBJ2-1 and V is TRBV11-3, with 8 positions matching TRBD2. The germline V gene encodes CDR1 SGHNT and CDR2 YENEEA. With V trimmed by 4 bases and J by 8 bases, 13 bases remained unmatched. The CDR3 extends over 16 amino acids. The CDR3 spells CASSSLGAGGFDEQFF. The CDR3 DNA reads TGTGCCAGCAGCTCCCTGGGGGCGGGAGGCTTCGATGAGCAGTTCTTC.

This clone has only one observation. The chain employs TRBV3-1 (or the pseudogene TRBV3-2) and TRBJ1-1; TRBD1 is a possible D gene (6 bases). Germline-derived CDR1 and CDR2 are LGHDT and YNNKEL (reference sequence). Between the trimmed V and J ends, which lost 8 bases and 4 bases, there was a span of 23 bases. The CDR3 is 16 amino acids. The CDR3 spells CASHTGGGGAGTEAFF. CDR3 sequence (DNA): TGTGCCAGCCACACGGGAGGGGGGGGCGCGGGCACTGAAGCTTTCTTT.

The J gene is TRBJ1-1, the V gene TRBV5-3; unclear D gene. TRBV5-3 is noted as an ORF with a role that remains uncertain. V was trimmed by 4 bases and J by 5 bases, leaving 21 bases between them. The CDR3 runs 16 residues. CDR3 coding DNA: TGTGCCAGAAGCCAACAGATACTTTTAACACGGACTGAAGCTTTCTTT. The encoded protein is CARSQQILLTRTEAFF.

This clone showed up just once. J is TRBJ2-1 and V is TRBV6-2 or TRBV6-3; D is possibly TRBD2 (6 bases). The germline V gene has CDR1 MNHEY and CDR2 SVGEGT. The CDR3 covers 16 residues. Trimming removed 4 bases from V and 5 bases from J, with 18 bases in between. Here the CDR3 DNA reads TGTGCCAGCAGTTCTCTAGGCGGGACTTCAAACAATGAGCAGTTCTTC. It translates to CASSSLGGTSNNEQFF.

The genes are TRBV5-6 and TRBJ2-2; the match to TRBD1 covers 9 bases. J was trimmed by 1 base and V by 4 bases; bases with no gene match: 5. Germline V lookup: CDR1 SGHDT, CDR2 YYEEEE. The CDR3 is made up of 16 amino acids. The CDR3 nucleotides are TGTGCCAGCAGCGGGGACAGGGAGCAGAACACCGGGGAGCTGTTTTTT. Residues: CASSGDREQNTGELFF.

V usage is TRBV6-1 and J usage is TRBJ2-5; unclear D gene. V was shortened by 5 bases and J by 5 bases, with 12 bases between the two germline ends. This CDR3 contains 13 residues. The germline gives CDR1 MNHNS, CDR2 SASEGT. CDR3 in DNA: TGTGCCAGCAGTTTCGTGATCCGGGAGACCCAGTACTTC. Its protein is CASSFVIRETQYF.

The V call is TRBV27, the J call TRBJ1-3, with D uncertain. Trimming left V 3 bases short and J 3 bases short, with 6 bases between. The germline CDR1 and CDR2 sequences are MNHEY and SMNVEV (reference sequence). The length of the CDR3 is 13 residues. As DNA, the CDR3 is TGTGCCAGCAGTTTGGGCCGTGGAAACACCATATATTTT. Amino acids: CASSLGRGNTIYF.

The rearrangement joins TRBV27 to TRBJ2-6, with D perhaps assigned TRBD1 or TRBD2 (5 bases each). With 4 bases removed from V and 4 bases from J, the gap between germline ends came to 20 bases. The CDR3 runs to 18 residues. CDR1 is MNHEY and CDR2 is SMNVEV in the germline V gene (reference sequence). The CDR3 DNA reads TGTGCCAGCAGTTGGACCGGGACCGCGGCGTTGGGGGCCAACGTCCTGACTTTC. This translates into CASSWTGTAALGANVLTF.

J is TRBJ2-3 and V is TRBV10-1; D not resolved. There are 13 residues in the CDR3. Germline V CDR1 and CDR2: WNHNN, SYGVQD (reference sequence). V lost 6 bases and J lost 6, with 13 bases in between. CDR3 sequence reads: CASSSVEADTQYF. DNA for the CDR3: TGCGCCAGCAGCTCCGTTGAGGCCGATACGCAGTATTTT.

The V call is TRBV25-1, the J call TRBJ1-1; D call uncertain. Trimming shortened V by 6 bases and J by 4 bases, and 15 bases separated the two germline ends. The CDR3 runs 14 residues. CDR1 is MGHDK, CDR2 SYGVNS, per germline. CDR3 nucleotides: TGTGCCAGCAGAGATATGGGAAGAGGCACTGAAGCTTTCTTT. Protein: CASRDMGRGTEAFF.

The rearrangement joins TRBV6-5 to TRBJ2-2, with D uncertain. V lost 2 bases, J lost 1 base, and 8 bases lay in between. The germline CDR1 and CDR2 sequences are MNHEY and SVGAGI. The CDR3 totals 15 residues. The CDR3 DNA sequence: TGTGCCAGCAGTTACGTGGGCTTGAACACCGGGGAGCTGTTTTTT. Its translation: CASSYVGLNTGELFF.

The genes are TRBV11-2 and TRBJ2-1; 9 positions match TRBD2. This CDR3 region has 16 residues. After removal of 1 base from V and 4 bases from J, the junction contained 5 bases not matched to a gene. In germline, CDR1 is SGHAT, CDR2 FQNNGV. The CDR3: CASSLVAGLAYNEQFF. The CDR3 coding sequence is TGTGCCAGCAGCTTAGTGGCGGGACTAGCTTACAATGAGCAGTTCTTC.

This clone showed up just once. The rearrangement links TRBV9 to TRBJ2-7, with 8 bases aligning to TRBD2. This CDR3 has 15 residues. The germline gives CDR1 SGDLS, CDR2 YYNGEE. The junction had 4 bases not matched to a gene; V was cut back by 0 bases and J by 2 bases. CDR3 coding DNA: TGTGCCAGCAGCGTAGGTGGGACTAGTGCCTACGAGCAGTACTTC. Its protein is CASSVGGTSAYEQYF.

The chain employs TRBV5-4 and TRBJ1-1, with D perhaps matching TRBD1 (6 bases). The germline V and J ends were trimmed by 3 bases and 6 bases, with 21 bases remaining between them. CDR3 length: 16 residues. Germline values: CDR1 SGHNT, CDR2 YYREEE (reference sequence). As DNA, the CDR3 is TGTGCCAGCAGCTCGAAAACCCGACAGGCCGTACCTGAAGCTTTCTTT. It is translated as CASSSKTRQAVPEAFF.

This clone has a single count. V usage is TRBV4-1 and J usage is TRBJ2-7, with 8 bases identical to TRBD2. In germline, CDR1 is MGHRA, CDR2 YSYEKL. The CDR3 runs to 19 residues. After removal of 4 bases from V and 4 bases from J, the junction contained 21 bases not matched to a gene. Here the CDR3 reads CASSRGRWELADGSYEQYF. The CDR3 region has the DNA TGCGCCAGCAGCCGCGGACGGTGGGAACTAGCGGATGGCTCGTACGAGCAGTACTTC.

The chain combines TRBV30 with TRBJ1-2, with a possible D match to TRBD1 (5 bases). Per the germline V gene, CDR1 is GTSNPN and CDR2 is SVGIG (reference sequence). This CDR3 has 14 residues. V was clipped by 4 bases and J by 4 bases, with 16 bases between them. As DNA, the CDR3 is TGTGCCTGGAACGCGGCAGGGCGGATCTATGGCTACACCTTC. Translation gives CAWNAAGRIYGYTF. Full variable domain (rest looked up from reference TRBV30 and TRBJ1-2): SQTIHQWPATLVQPVGSPLSLECTVEGTSNPNLYWYRQAAGRGLQLLFYSVGIGQISSEVPQNLSASRPQDRQFILSSKKLLLSDSGFYLCAWNAAGRIYGYTFGSGTRLTVV.

The chain joins TRBV6-5 to TRBJ2-5; 9 bases agree with TRBD2. J lost 4 bases, V lost 8 bases, and 11 bases had no gene match. CDR1 MNHEY and CDR2 SVGAGI come from the germline V gene. The CDR3 runs 15 residues. CDR3 DNA: TGTGCCAGCCGTATCGAAGCTAGCGGGGTAGAGACCCAGTACTTC. Amino acids: CASRIEASGVETQYF.

A single count supports this clone. This chain joins TRBV15 and TRBJ2-1; 14 bases line up with TRBD2. The V and J ends lost 3 bases and 13 bases, in that order; junction bases with no gene match: 5. This CDR3 contains 14 residues. Germline V CDR1 and CDR2: LNHNV, YYDKDF (reference sequence). In DNA, the CDR3 is TGTGCCACCAGCAGCTGGACTAGCGGGGGGTTACAGTTCTTC. Translated, it gives CATSSWTSGGLQFF.

The V and J genes are TRBV6-5 and TRBJ1-2, with a possible D match to TRBD1 (5 bases). V was cut by 0 bases and J by 8 bases, with 16 bases left in between. Per germline, CDR1 MNHEY and CDR2 SVGAGI. The CDR3 has 15 residues. CDR3 coding DNA: TGTGCCAGCAGTTACTCGTCTTCCCAGGACAAGGGCTACACCTTC. Translated, it gives CASSYSSSQDKGYTF.